The clone carrying this T cell receptor beta chain was counted many times. Its cognate antigen is unknown. The germline V and J ends were trimmed by 3 bases and 8 bases, with 17 bases remaining between them. The CDR3 covers 14 residues. The V gene's germline CDR1 is DFQATT and CDR2 SNEGSKA (reference sequence). This entry belongs to a study of type 1 regulatory T cells. MiXCR was run by TCRdb on the reads, yielding one entry per CDR3 protein. In the table there are about 62,000 distinct CDR3 sequences, approximately 60% of which are singletons. The V and J genes are TRBV20-1 and TRBJ2-1; D remains unclear. Sequencing was carried out using cultured non-Tr1 T cells, either the whole culture or a sorted T cell fraction (not recorded which). This receptor was identified in a human donor in good health. CDR3 coding DNA: TGCAGTGCTAGCGCGACGGGCCTAACGGATGAGCAGTTCTTC. It encodes CSASATGLTDEQFF.